This passage covers 17 T cell receptor beta chains from one sample sequenced in a study of T-cell memory formation after mild COVID-19. TCRdb called the 5' RACE reads again in MiXCR, with one record for every CDR3 protein. Of under 300,000 distinct CDR3 sequences in the sample, over 9% were seen once. Sequencing input: PBMCs or a T cell subset sorted from them (not recorded which). The receptors here all came from a man aged 18-30 years who had mild COVID-19 (a few samples of this study predate the infection). Cell type and time point are not known.

The chain employs TRBV7-6 and TRBJ2-3; possible D gene TRBD2, 7 bases. The germline V and J ends were trimmed by 0 bases and 2 bases, with 12 bases remaining between them. CDR1 SGHVS and CDR2 FNYEAQ come from the germline V gene. This CDR3 comprises 16 residues. DNA of the CDR3: TGTGCCAGCAGCTTAGCGGGGGGGCTAAACACAGATACGCAGTATTTT. Its translation is CASSLAGGLNTDTQYF.

The J gene is TRBJ2-1, the V gene TRBV6-2 or TRBV6-3, with 8 bases matching TRBD2. This CDR3 spans 15 amino acids. Germline-derived CDR1 and CDR2 are MNHEY and SVGEGT. J was trimmed by 6 bases and V by 1 base; bases with no gene match: 5. The CDR3 region has the DNA TGTGCCAGCAGTTACTACCAGCGGGGGATCAATGAGCAGTTCTTC. It translates to CASSYYQRGINEQFF.

In its sample, this clonotype was seen many times. This sequence joins TRBV7-3 and TRBJ1-4; TRBD1 agrees at 7 bases. CDR3 length equals 15 residues. Per the germline V gene, CDR1 is SGHTA and CDR2 is FQGTGA. Trimming took 2 bases from V and 6 from J; bases not matched to a gene: 6. The CDR3 sequence: CASSLLTGEDEKLFF. In DNA, the CDR3 is TGTGCCAGCAGCTTACTCACAGGGGAGGATGAAAAACTGTTTTTT.

Ten or more counts support this clonotype. A read error may account for a junction end that differs from germline. The gene calls are TRBV5-1 and TRBJ2-3; 10 bases are a match to TRBD2. CDR3 length: 15 amino acids. Germline lookup yields CDR1 SGHRS and CDR2 YFSETQ. CDR3 loop: CASSSGTSGTDTQYF. The CDR3 nucleotides are TGTGCCAGCAGCTCTGGGACTAGCGGCACAGATACGCAGTATTTT. Full variable domain (outside the CDR3, taken from reference TRBV5-1 and TRBJ2-3): KAGVTQTPRYLIKTRGQQVTLSCSPISGHRSVSWYQQTPGQGLQFLFEYFSETQRNKGNFPGRFSGRQFSNSRSEMNVSTLELGDSALYLCASSSGTSGTDTQYFGPGTRLTVL.

This clonotype was observed a few times. The chain joins TRBV5-1 to TRBJ1-4; D is perhaps TRBD1 (5 bases). The CDR3 totals 14 residues. V lost 3 bases and J lost 7, with 13 bases in between. The germline CDR1 and CDR2 sequences are SGHRS and YFSETQ. The CDR3 sequence is CASSSAGTVEKLFF. The CDR3 coding sequence is TGCGCCAGCAGCTCCGCCGGGACGGTTGAAAAACTGTTTTTT.

This clonotype has just a few counts. The gene calls are TRBV5-1 and TRBJ2-1; 9 nucleotides align to TRBD1. From germline, CDR1 is SGHRS and CDR2 YFSETQ. The CDR3 extends over 15 amino acids. J lost 4 bases, V lost 3 bases, and 5 bases had no gene match. This CDR3 reads CASSSGGQGYNEQFF. The CDR3 nucleotides are TGCGCCAGCAGCTCGGGCGGACAGGGGTACAATGAGCAGTTCTTC.

This clonotype was seen more than once but under ten times. This sequence joins TRBV5-6 and TRBJ1-4; a weak D match, TRBD1 (5 bases). From germline, CDR1 is SGHDT and CDR2 YYEEEE. The CDR3 extends over 14 amino acids. Trimming left V 4 bases short and J 16 bases short, with 23 bases between. CDR3 amino acids: CASSPGPTVRKEFF. In DNA form, the CDR3 reads TGTGCCAGCAGCCCGGGACCTACTGTCAGGAAGGAGTTTTTT.

This clonotype was detected many times. V and J are TRBV11-2 and TRBJ2-5; D is perhaps TRBD1 (5 bases). V lost 0 bases to trimming and J lost 3 bases, with 14 bases between them. This CDR3 is built from 16 residues. The germline V gene encodes CDR1 SGHAT and CDR2 FQNNGV. CDR3 in amino acids: CASSLDNRAREETQYF. CDR3 bases: TGTGCCAGCAGCTTAGATAATAGGGCCAGGGAAGAGACCCAGTACTTC.

This clonotype was recorded many times. The V call is TRBV7-2, the J call TRBJ2-1; 9 bases agree with TRBD2. Germline V CDR1 and CDR2: SGHTA, FQGNSA. After removal of 4 bases from V and 10 bases from J, the junction contained 2 bases not matched to a gene. The CDR3 has 12 residues. The CDR3 DNA follows: TGTGCCAGCAGCTCTCTAGCGGGGGAGCAGTTCTTC. Translation gives CASSSLAGEQFF.

This clonotype was seen a handful of times. The chain uses TRBV15 and TRBJ1-6; D is uncertain. Deletions cut 2 bases from V and 7 bases from J, with 15 bases between. Germline CDR1 and CDR2: LNHNV and YYDKDF (reference sequence). The CDR3 runs 16 residues. As DNA, the CDR3 is TGTGCCACCAGCAGAATTGGGTCCGGGTCAAATTCACCCCTCCACTTT. Translation: CATSRIGSGSNSPLHF.

CDR3 bases: TGTGCCAGCAGCTTACAAAGCGTTAGCACAGATACGCAGTATTTT. This gives the protein CASSLQSVSTDTQYF. The chain recombines TRBV7-2 with TRBJ2-3; the D is unclear. Germline V lookup: CDR1 SGHTA, CDR2 FQGNSA. The CDR3 has 15 residues. V lost 2 bases and J lost 0, with 9 bases in between.

The chain links TRBV7-6 to TRBJ1-2, with 8 bases matching TRBD1. The length of the CDR3 is 14 residues. Trimming removed 4 bases from V and 7 bases from J; junction bases left unmatched: 8. Germline CDR1 and CDR2: SGHVS and FNYEAQ. The CDR3 DNA follows: TGTGCCAGCAGCTCAGGACAGGGTTTGAGTGGCTACACCTTC. This sequence encodes CASSSGQGLSGYTF.

This clonotype was found many times. The J gene is TRBJ1-1, the V gene TRBV3-1; TRBD1 matches 7 bases. Germline assignment: CDR1 LGHDT and CDR2 YNNKEL (reference sequence). This CDR3 is 14 amino acids long. Germline trimming cut 4 bases from V and 1 base from J; bases unmatched to any gene: 3. DNA of the CDR3: TGTGCCAGCAGCCGGGGACAGTCGAACACTGAAGCTTTCTTT. It specifies CASSRGQSNTEAFF. Variable domain in full (rest from reference TRBV3-1 and TRBJ1-1): DTAVSQTPKYLVTQMGNDKSIKCEQNLGHDTMYWYKQDSKKFLKIMFSYNNKELIINETVPNRFSPKSPDKAHLNLHINSLELGDSAVYFCASSRGQSNTEAFFGQGTRLTVV.

This clonotype was picked up many times. The genes are TRBV5-4 and TRBJ2-1; D perhaps matches TRBD2 (7 bases). CDR1 and CDR2 from the germline V gene are SGHNT and YYREEE (reference sequence). This CDR3 has 14 residues. The ends were cut back, 4 bases at V and 10 bases at J, with 18 bases in the middle. CDR3 sequence (DNA): TGTGCCAGCAGCCACCCGGGGGGCCAGAAGGAGCAGTTCTTC. The encoded protein is CASSHPGGQKEQFF.

This clonotype was counted at least ten times. This chain links TRBV5-6 with TRBJ1-5; tentative D call: TRBD1 (5 bases). CDR3 length: 15 amino acids. The V end lost 3 bases, the J end lost 3 bases, and 13 bases lay between the germline ends. Germline loops: CDR1 SGHDT, CDR2 YYEEEE. Here the CDR3 reads CASSSQTVPNQPQHF. CDR3 nucleotide sequence: TGTGCCAGCAGCTCTCAGACAGTACCCAATCAGCCCCAGCATTTT.

This clonotype was seen more than once but under ten times. This rearrangement joins TRBV19 to TRBJ2-3, with 10 bases identical to TRBD2. Per the germline V gene, CDR1 is LNHDA and CDR2 is SQIVND (reference sequence). V lost 6 bases and J lost 3; bases outside the gene matches: 9. The CDR3 loop spans 16 amino acids. The chain's CDR3 is CASRGISGGLTDTQYF. In DNA, the CDR3 is TGTGCCAGTAGAGGAATTAGCGGGGGGCTAACAGATACGCAGTATTTT.

This clonotype was observed a few times. V and J are TRBV6-2 or TRBV6-3 and TRBJ2-2; 7 bases match TRBD2. Unmatched junction bases numbered 5, after V lost 0 bases and J lost 7 bases. Germline values: CDR1 MNHEY, CDR2 SVGEGT. This CDR3 spans 15 amino acids. The DNA for the CDR3 is TGTGCCAGCAGTTACTCGACTAGCTGGGTCGGGGAGCTGTTTTTT. Translation gives CASSYSTSWVGELFF.